What follows describes a single T cell receptor (beta chain). The data stem from a study of blood T cell repertoires in COVID-19. About the research overall: The United States, Italy and Spain were the sources of the acute and convalescent COVID-19 samples. PBMCs, B-cell-depleted T cells, or T cells provided the cDNA or gDNA that made up the material.

Assay: immunoSEQ multiplex PCR; the TCRdb copy retains only in-frame clones and omits some. The sample has tens of thousands of clones, about 90% seen once; the top ten hold roughly 21%. V gave up 3 bases and J gave up 6 bases; unmatched junction bases: 4. The germline V gene has CDR1 SGDLS and CDR2 YYNGEE. This CDR3 has 13 amino acids. The Seattle patients joined while their infection was active and were tracked longitudinally afterward. The rearrangement joins TRBV9 to TRBJ1-2, with 8 bases that match TRBD1. The sequenced sample was peripheral blood. The TCR was taken from a woman of 80 years or more with COVID-19, enrolled during active disease. CDR3 residues: CASSATGGNGYTF. The CDR3 coding sequence is TGTGCCAGCAGCGCAACAGGGGGGAATGGCTACACCTTC.